A selection of T cell receptor beta chains follows, all from one sample in a study of blood T cell repertoires in COVID-19. Profiled with immunoSEQ multiplex PCR; TCRdb holds only in-frame clones, not every one. Among about 150,000 clones listed, more than 85% were seen once. Sequenced sample: peripheral blood. The receptors derive from a woman older than 75 with COVID-19, enrolled during active disease. The CDR3 runs from the conserved cysteine through the conserved F or W. Each record gives: V gene, D gene, clone size, J gene, CDR3 DNA, CDR3 protein. The D gene is left open where the match is weak. Part of the rows lack a size; the others show once, few, many or a class for expanded clones.

TRBV6-5	-	-	TRBJ1-1	TGTGCCAGCAGAACAGGACCTGAAGCTTTCTTT	CASRTGPEAFF
TRBV10-3	-	-	TRBJ1-5	TGTGCCATCAGTGCTTCGAGCAATCAGCCCCAGCATTTT	CAISASSNQPQHF
TRBV7-2	-	-	TRBJ2-1	TGTGCCAGCAGCTTATCCGGACAGCACAATGAGCAGTTCTTC	CASSLSGQHNEQFF
TRBV6-5	-	-	TRBJ2-3	TGTGCCAGCAGTTACCGGCAGGCGGATACGCAGTATTTT	CASSYRQADTQYF
TRBV10-3	-	-	TRBJ2-5	TGTGCCATCAGTGGCCTAGCTCAAGAGACCCAGTACTTC	CAISGLAQETQYF
TRBV6-5	-	-	TRBJ1-5	TGTGCCAGCACCGACCGGGGGACTTTCAATCAGCCCCAGCATTTT	CASTDRGTFNQPQHF
TRBV4-3	TRBD2	-	TRBJ2-3	TGCGCCAGCAGCCAAAGGTTCACCGGGACTAGCGGAACTAGCACAGATACGCAGTATTTT	CASSQRFTGTSGTSTDTQYF
TRBV28	-	-	TRBJ2-5	TGTGCCAGCAGTCTAGACAGGTCACAGACCCAGTACTTC	CASSLDRSQTQYF
TRBV28	-	-	TRBJ1-2	TGTGCCAGCAGTTTGGGGGGTTCCTATGGCTACACCTTC	CASSLGGSYGYTF
TRBV10-3	TRBD2	-	TRBJ2-7	TGTGCCATCAGACGGACTAGCGGGAGTCATGAGCAGTACTTC	CAIRRTSGSHEQYF
TRBV29-1	-	few	TRBJ2-3	TGCAGCGCTCTTGGAGGGCTAGGGTCCACAGATACGCAGTATTTT	CSALGGLGSTDTQYF
TRBV19	TRBD1	-	TRBJ1-1	TGTGCCAGTAGGGACAGGGGATTGAACACTGAAGCTTTCTTT	CASRDRGLNTEAFF
TRBV2	TRBD2	-	TRBJ2-1	TGTGCCAGCAGTCGCGGGGGTTTCGGCAGCTCCTACAATGAGCAGTTCTTC	CASSRGGFGSSYNEQFF
TRBV18	TRBD1	once	TRBJ1-5	TGTGCCAGCTCAACCGGAGACAGGGACAATCAGCCCCAGCATTTT	CASSTGDRDNQPQHF
TRBV7-6	TRBD1	-	TRBJ2-5	TGTGCCAGCAGCAACCCGGGACAGGGACAAGAGACCCAGTACTTC	CASSNPGQGQETQYF
TRBV11-2	TRBD1	-	TRBJ2-6	TGTGCCAGCAGGCCTGGACAGGGAACTGGCTCTGGGGCCAACGTCCTGACTTTC	CASRPGQGTGSGANVLTF
TRBV19	TRBD1	-	TRBJ1-2	TGTGCCAGTAGTATGGGACAGGGGGCCCTACATGGCTACACCTTC	CASSMGQGALHGYTF
TRBV7-2	-	-	TRBJ2-5	TGTGCCAGCAGCTTAGCGGTGGCCGAGACCCAGTACTTC	CASSLAVAETQYF
TRBV3-1/TRBV3-2	TRBD2	-	TRBJ2-5	TGTGCCAGCAGCCAGGGGACTAGCGGGAGTGTGACCCAGTACTTC	CASSQGTSGSVTQYF
TRBV13	TRBD1	-	TRBJ2-6	TGTGCCAGCAGCTCCCGAGGGGACAGGGGAAACTCTGGGGCCAACGTCCTGACTTTC	CASSSRGDRGNSGANVLTF
TRBV9	-	once	TRBJ1-4	TGTGCCAGCAGCGTAGCTGGCGGAAATAATGAAAAACTGTTTTTT	CASSVAGGNNEKLFF
TRBV15	-	few	TRBJ1-6	TGTGCCACCAGCAGAGGTTCCAGGAATTCACCCCTCCACTTT	CATSRGSRNSPLHF
TRBV7-2	-	-	TRBJ2-7	TGTGCCAGCAGCGCCCCCGGGGTTTCCTACGAGCAGTACTTC	CASSAPGVSYEQYF
TRBV21-1	-	-	TRBJ2-2	TGTGCCAGCAGCTCTCGGGGGGGGACCTCGAACACCGGGGAGCTGTTTTTT	CASSSRGGTSNTGELFF
TRBV9	TRBD2	-	TRBJ2-5	TGTGCCAGCAGCACTAGCGGGATAAGCGAGACCCAGTACTTC	CASSTSGISETQYF
TRBV2	-	-	TRBJ1-5	TGTGCCAGCAGCGTGGACACTTTAAGCAATCAGCCCCAGCATTTT	CASSVDTLSNQPQHF
TRBV29-1	TRBD1	-	TRBJ2-7	TGCAGCGTAAAGGGGGCGACAAGCTCCTACGAGCAGTACTTC	CSVKGATSSYEQYF